This T cell receptor (beta chain) was sequenced for a study of blood T cell repertoires in COVID-19. Whole-study context: PBMCs, B-cell-depleted T cells, or T cells were the source of the cDNA or gDNA that made up the material.

Cohorts were determined from participant-reported clinical history. The recovered donors of Cohort 3 showed two negative PCRs, clearance, or symptom resolution. Clones were sequenced by immunoSEQ multiplex PCR, and TCRdb holds only the in-frame ones, with some missing. The sample lists some 100,000 clones; around 86% were seen once. Germline V gene lookup returns CDR1 SGHVS and CDR2 FQNEAQ. Trimming removed 8 bases at V and 4 bases at J, with 9 bases between. The CDR3 runs 13 residues. The sample comprised PBMCs or T cells enriched from blood (not recorded which). This chain connects TRBV7-8 to TRBJ2-6, with D perhaps TRBD2 (5 bases). The receptor's source is a woman aged 45-65 years who had recovered from COVID-19. The CDR3 is CASSEAGANVLTF. The CDR3 DNA reads TGTGCCAGCTCGGAGGCCGGGGCCAACGTCCTGACTTTC.